A selection of T cell receptor beta chains follows, all from one sample in a study of blood T cell repertoires in COVID-19. Profiled with immunoSEQ multiplex PCR; TCRdb holds only in-frame clones, not every one. The sample shows approximately 150,000 clones, 84% of them seen only once. Specimen: peripheral blood. These receptors were collected from a woman older than 75 with COVID-19, enrolled during active disease. The conserved cysteine and the conserved F or W are not part of the CDR3 here.

v_call | cdr3_aa
TRBV6-5 | ASSVRAGYEQY
TRBV7-9 | ASSLGTDSNQPQH
TRBV12-3/TRBV12-4 | ASSLSGNYGYT
TRBV12-3/TRBV12-4 | ASGRRRDGYT
TRBV20-1 | SATGNTEAF
TRBV6-4 | ASRRGGDGETQY
TRBV5-1 | ASSPAGTGVGEQF
TRBV7-9 | ASSLARGGKAF
TRBV18 | ASSPQQGARGYT
TRBV6-2/TRBV6-3 | ASSRTSKTGELF
TRBV7-2 | ASSLDFAQGNGYGYT
TRBV7-6 | ASSLGGTGVNTEAF
TRBV4-2 | ASSQASGGASPYEQY
TRBV7-9 | ASSFGTGGMEETQY
TRBV4-1 | ASSHPEFRGAAF
TRBV20-1 | SASEVVAGPYNEQF
TRBV18 | ASSLGRQGKEQY
TRBV29-1 | SAPRSQDMAYNEQF
TRBV29-1 | SVEAGGMKTQY
TRBV5-1 | ASSLLAGSDEQF
TRBV30 | AWSVGTGNEKLF
TRBV4-3 | ASSRGRLNMNTEAF